This T cell receptor (beta chain) was sequenced for a study of read filtering for tumor transcriptome and immune sequencing. CDR3 length equals 16 residues. V was pared by 1 base and J by 1 base, with 17 bases between. The germline V gene encodes CDR1 DFQATT and CDR2 SNEGSKA (reference sequence). Molecular barcoded adaptors covering alpha/delta and beta/gamma chains were used on 400 ng RNA. Each CDR3 protein is one row after TCRdb ran MiXCR on the reads. The table lists 130,000 or so distinct CDR3 sequences, under 15% of them singletons. As to this clonotype: A much larger clone differs from this one at a single base, so this may be a read error.

The source is a donor over 35 with multiple myeloma. V usage is TRBV20-1 and J usage is TRBJ2-7; TRBD2 might be the D (5 bases). Specimen: a population of CD138-negative cells sorted from bone marrow. CDR3 bases: TGCAGTGCTAGAGCGGTTTTCGGGATGATGTCCTACGAGCAGTACTTC. It translates to CSARAVFGMMSYEQYF.